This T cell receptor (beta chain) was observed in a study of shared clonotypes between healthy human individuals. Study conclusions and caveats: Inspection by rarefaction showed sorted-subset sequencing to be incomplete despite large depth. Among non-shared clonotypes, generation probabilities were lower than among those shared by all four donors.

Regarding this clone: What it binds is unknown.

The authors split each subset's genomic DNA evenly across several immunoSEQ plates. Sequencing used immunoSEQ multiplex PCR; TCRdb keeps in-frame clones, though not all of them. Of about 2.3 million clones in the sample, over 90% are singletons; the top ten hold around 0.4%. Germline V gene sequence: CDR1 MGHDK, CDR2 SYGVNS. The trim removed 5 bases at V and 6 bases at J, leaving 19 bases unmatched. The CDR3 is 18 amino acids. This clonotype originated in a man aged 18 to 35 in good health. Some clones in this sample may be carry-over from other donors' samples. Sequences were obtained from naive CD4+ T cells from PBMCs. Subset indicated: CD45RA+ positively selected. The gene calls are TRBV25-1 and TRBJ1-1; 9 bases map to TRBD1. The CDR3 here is CASSRPAGQGGFFSEAFF. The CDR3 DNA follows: TGTGCCAGCAGTCGACCAGCGGGACAGGGCGGGTTTTTTTCTGAAGCTTTCTTT.